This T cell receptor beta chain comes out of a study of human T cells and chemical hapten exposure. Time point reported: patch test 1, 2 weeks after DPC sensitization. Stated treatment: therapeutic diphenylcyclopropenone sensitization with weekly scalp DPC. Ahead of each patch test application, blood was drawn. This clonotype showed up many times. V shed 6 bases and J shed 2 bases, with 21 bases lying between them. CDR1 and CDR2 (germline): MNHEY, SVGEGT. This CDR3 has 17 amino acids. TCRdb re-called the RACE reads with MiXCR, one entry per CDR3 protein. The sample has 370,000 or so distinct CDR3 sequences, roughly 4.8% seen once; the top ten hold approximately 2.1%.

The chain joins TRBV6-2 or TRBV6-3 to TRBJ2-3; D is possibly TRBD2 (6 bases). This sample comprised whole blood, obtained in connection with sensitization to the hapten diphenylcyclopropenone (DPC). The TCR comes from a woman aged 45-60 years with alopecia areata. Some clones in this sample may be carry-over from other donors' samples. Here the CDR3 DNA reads TGTGCCAGCAGCCCCCTCTTGACGGAGGGGTCCACAGATACGCAGTATTTT. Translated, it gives CASSPLLTEGSTDTQYF.